Below are 3 T cell receptor beta chains sequenced from a single sample in a study of T cell responses to AZD1222 COVID-19 vaccine. Assay: immunoSEQ multiplex PCR; the TCRdb copy retains only in-frame clones and omits some. In the table there are 120,000 or so clones, roughly 90% of which are singletons. The specimen was peripheral blood, collected on day 0 of AZD1222 vaccination. All receptors come from an adult in good health.

The rearrangement joins TRBV6-1 to TRBJ2-7; tentatively, D is TRBD1 (6 bases). This CDR3 region has 12 residues. Germline assignment: CDR1 MNHNS and CDR2 SASEGT. With 3 bases removed from V and 5 bases from J, the gap between germline ends came to 8 bases. The CDR3 DNA follows: TGTGCCAGCAGTGACAGGGGCCACGAGCAGTACTTC. This gives the protein CASSDRGHEQYF.

The gene calls are TRBV29-1 and TRBJ1-2; 7 bases line up with TRBD1. The CDR3 has 13 amino acids. With V trimmed by 3 bases and J by 9 bases, 10 bases remained unmatched. Germline CDR1 SQVTM, CDR2 ANQGSEA. CDR3 nucleotides: TGCAGCGTTGATGACAGGGTCAGGCTTAGCTACACCTTC. Translated: CSVDDRVRLSYTF.

The chain uses TRBV7-9 and TRBJ2-7, with 10 bases lining up with TRBD2. CDR3 length: 14 residues. CDR1 is SEHNR and CDR2 is FQNEAQ in the germline V gene (reference sequence). Trimming took 7 bases from V and 2 from J; bases not matched to a gene: 5. This CDR3 reads CASTSSGGAYEQYF. The CDR3 DNA follows: TGTGCCAGCACCTCTAGCGGGGGAGCCTACGAGCAGTACTTC. Based on the CDR3 plus reference TRBV7-9 and TRBJ2-7, the full variable domain is DTGVSQNPRHKITKRGQNVTFRCDPISEHNRLYWYRQTLGQGPEFLTYFQNEAQLEKSRLLSDRFSAERPKGSFSTLEIQRTEQGDSAMYLCASTSSGGAYEQYFGPGTRLTVT.